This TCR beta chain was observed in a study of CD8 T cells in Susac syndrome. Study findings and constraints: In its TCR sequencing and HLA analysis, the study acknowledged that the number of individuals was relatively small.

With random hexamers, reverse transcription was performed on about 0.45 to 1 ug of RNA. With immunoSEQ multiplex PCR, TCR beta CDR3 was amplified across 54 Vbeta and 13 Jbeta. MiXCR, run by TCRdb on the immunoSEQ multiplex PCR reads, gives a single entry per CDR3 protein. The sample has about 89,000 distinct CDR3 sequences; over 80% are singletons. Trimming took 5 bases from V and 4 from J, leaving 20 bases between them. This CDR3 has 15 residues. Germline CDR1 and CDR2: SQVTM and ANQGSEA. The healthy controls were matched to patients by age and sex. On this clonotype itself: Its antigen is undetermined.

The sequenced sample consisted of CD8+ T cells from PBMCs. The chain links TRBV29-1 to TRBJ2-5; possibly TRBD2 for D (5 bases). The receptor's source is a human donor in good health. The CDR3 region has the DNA TGCAGCGTTACCCTCCGAGGGTTGCCCTCAGAGACCCAGTACTTC. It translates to CSVTLRGLPSETQYF.